The entry below describes one T cell receptor (beta chain). These data come from a study of T cell changes during pregnancy in multiple sclerosis. CDR3 size: 12 residues. The ends were cut back, 4 bases at V and 9 bases at J, with 10 bases in the middle. CDR1 is SEHNR and CDR2 is FQNEAQ in the germline V gene (reference sequence). Clones were read by immunoSEQ multiplex PCR, and TCRdb kept only the in-frame ones, dropping some. The sample yields some 100,000 clones, over 85% seen once. The chain combines TRBV7-9 with TRBJ2-1; no clear D gene. Sequenced here: peripheral blood, sampled in the second trimester of pregnancy. The clonotype originates from a female donor with multiple sclerosis, enrolled in a pregnancy study. The CDR3 spells CASSSESGEQFF. The CDR3 DNA is TGTGCCAGCAGCTCCGAATCGGGTGAGCAGTTCTTC.